This T cell receptor (beta chain) is from a study of shared clonotypes between healthy human individuals. Study context: The study used three CD4 naive, three CD4 memory, two CD8 naive and one CD8 memory plate per donor.

This CDR3 region has 14 residues. Germline lookup yields CDR1 SGHNT and CDR2 YYREEE (reference sequence). Unmatched junction bases numbered 6, after V lost 4 bases and J lost 3 bases. All of the donors resided in Nashville, Tennessee, and each was a Caucasian adult. Into CD45RA+ naive and CD45RA-negative memory subsets, the CD4+ cells were split. TCRdb's table, derived via immunoSEQ multiplex PCR, lists solely in-frame clones and lacks some. The sample shows around 2.5 million clones, approximately 94% of them seen only once. Material: naive CD4+ T cells from PBMCs. Documented subset: CD45RA+ positively selected. This clonotype was obtained from a man between 18 and 35 years old in good health. Some clones in this sample may be carry-over from other donors' samples. The rearrangement uses TRBV5-4 and TRBJ2-7; TRBD1 matches at 8 bases. The CDR3 sequence is CASSKDRVVYEQYF. CDR3 sequence (DNA): TGTGCCAGCAGCAAGGACAGGGTGGTCTACGAGCAGTACTTC.